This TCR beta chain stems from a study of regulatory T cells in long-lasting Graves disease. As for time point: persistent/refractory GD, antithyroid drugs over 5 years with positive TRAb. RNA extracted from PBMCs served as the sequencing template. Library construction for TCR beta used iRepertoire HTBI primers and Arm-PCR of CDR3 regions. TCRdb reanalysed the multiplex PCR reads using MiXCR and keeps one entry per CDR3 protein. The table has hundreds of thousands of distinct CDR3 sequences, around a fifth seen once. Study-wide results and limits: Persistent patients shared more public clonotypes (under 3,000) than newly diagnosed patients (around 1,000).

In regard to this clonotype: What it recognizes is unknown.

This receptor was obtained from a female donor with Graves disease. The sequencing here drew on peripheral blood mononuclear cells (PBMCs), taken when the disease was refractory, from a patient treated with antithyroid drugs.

CDR3 amino acids: CASSLDWGQGAYEQYF. The CDR3 bases are TGCGCCAGCAGCCTGGATTGGGGACAGGGGGCCTACGAGCAGTACTTC. The chain joins TRBV5-1 to TRBJ2-7; 11 bases line up with TRBD1. Germline V gives CDR1 SGHRS, CDR2 YFSETQ. The CDR3 contains 16 residues. Unmatched junction bases numbered 8, after V lost 4 bases and J lost 2 bases.